The rows below give T cell receptor beta chains drawn from one sample of a study of T-cell reconstitution after alpha-beta-depleted transplantation in children. Each CDR3 protein is one row after TCRdb ran MiXCR on the PCR reads. This table has 200,000 to 250,000 distinct CDR3 sequences, 20% to 30% appearing once. This sample comprised PBMCs, mostly from graft donor cells, obtained 360 days after TCRalphabeta/CD19-depleted stem cell transplant. Source of these receptors: a female patient aged 2-9 years who had a stem cell transplant for congenital amegakaryocytic thrombocytopenia, so the T cells may come from the graft donor. Both conserved end residues are part of each CDR3. D genes are given only for firm matches. Expanded clones are given a class, and other clones once, few, many or no size at all.

V gene: TRBV9
J gene: TRBJ2-5
D gene: NA
clone size: few
CDR3 protein: CASSRMLSAQETQYF
CDR3 DNA: TGTGCCAGCAGCCGAATGCTTTCGGCCCAAGAGACCCAGTACTTC

V gene: TRBV20-1
J gene: TRBJ2-7
D gene: NA
clone size: NA
CDR3 protein: CSARALPVTTDYEQYF
CDR3 DNA: TGCAGTGCTAGAGCGTTACCGGTGACTACAGACTACGAGCAGTACTTC

V gene: TRBV5-1
J gene: TRBJ2-5
D gene: NA
clone size: few
CDR3 protein: CASSFTGKVRGQQETQYF
CDR3 DNA: TGCGCCAGCAGCTTCACAGGGAAGGTGCGGGGGCAACAAGAGACCCAGTACTTC

V gene: TRBV20-1
J gene: TRBJ2-1
D gene: TRBD2
clone size: few
CDR3 protein: CSARDPGLADYNEQFF
CDR3 DNA: TGCAGTGCTAGAGATCCGGGACTAGCGGACTACAATGAGCAGTTCTTC

V gene: TRBV7-9
J gene: TRBJ2-6
D gene: NA
clone size: NA
CDR3 protein: CASSFVREVGANVLTF
CDR3 DNA: TGTGCCAGCAGCTTTGTCAGGGAGGTTGGGGCCAACGTCCTGACTTTC

V gene: TRBV11-2
J gene: TRBJ2-1
D gene: NA
clone size: NA
CDR3 protein: CASSLPWLASRVRGNEQFF
CDR3 DNA: TGTGCCAGCAGCTTACCCTGGCTAGCGAGTCGTGTTAGGGGCAATGAGCAGTTCTTC

V gene: TRBV4-2
J gene: TRBJ2-3
D gene: NA
clone size: NA
CDR3 protein: CASSQVQGTAPHTQYF
CDR3 DNA: TGTGCCAGCAGCCAAGTTCAGGGGACGGCCCCGCATACGCAGTATTTT

V gene: TRBV29-1
J gene: TRBJ2-7
D gene: TRBD1
clone size: NA
CDR3 protein: CSGLDRGYEQYF
CDR3 DNA: TGCAGCGGACTCGACAGGGGCTACGAGCAGTACTTC

V gene: TRBV21-1
J gene: TRBJ2-1
D gene: NA
clone size: NA
CDR3 protein: CASSKGDGPAGEQFF
CDR3 DNA: TGTGCCAGCAGCAAAGGGGACGGTCCGGCCGGTGAGCAGTTCTTC

V gene: TRBV28
J gene: TRBJ2-1
D gene: TRBD2
clone size: few
CDR3 protein: CASNPTSGSDEQFF
CDR3 DNA: TGTGCCAGCAACCCGACTAGCGGGAGTGATGAGCAGTTCTTC

V gene: TRBV30
J gene: TRBJ1-4
D gene: NA
clone size: few
CDR3 protein: CAWSVRTREKLFF
CDR3 DNA: TGTGCCTGGAGTGTACGGACCCGCGAAAAACTGTTTTTT

V gene: TRBV6-5
J gene: TRBJ1-4
D gene: NA
clone size: few
CDR3 protein: CASSYSLLATEKLFF
CDR3 DNA: TGTGCCAGCAGTTACTCGCTCCTAGCGACGGAAAAACTGTTTTTT

V gene: TRBV18
J gene: TRBJ1-1
D gene: NA
clone size: few
CDR3 protein: CASSPKQAVNTEAFF
CDR3 DNA: TGTGCCAGCTCACCAAAGCAGGCCGTGAACACTGAAGCTTTCTTT

V gene: TRBV29-1
J gene: TRBJ2-3
D gene: NA
clone size: many
CDR3 protein: CSVVGADPSTDTQYF
CDR3 DNA: TGCAGCGTTGTTGGCGCGGACCCTAGCACAGATACGCAGTATTTT

V gene: TRBV28
J gene: TRBJ1-5
D gene: NA
clone size: NA
CDR3 protein: CASSFTETGHQPQHF
CDR3 DNA: TGTGCCAGCAGTTTCACTGAAACAGGGCACCAGCCCCAGCATTTT

V gene: TRBV5-1
J gene: TRBJ2-6
D gene: TRBD1
clone size: NA
CDR3 protein: CASSFSGTGGGGANVLTF
CDR3 DNA: TGCGCCAGCAGCTTCTCCGGGACAGGGGGCGGTGGGGCCAACGTCCTGACTTTC

V gene: TRBV5-1
J gene: TRBJ2-7
D gene: TRBD1
clone size: NA
CDR3 protein: CASSLVQGVNEQYF
CDR3 DNA: TGCGCCAGCAGCTTGGTTCAGGGGGTCAACGAGCAGTACTTC

V gene: TRBV4-3
J gene: TRBJ2-5
D gene: TRBD2
clone size: many
CDR3 protein: CASSQASGQETQYF
CDR3 DNA: TGCGCCAGCAGCCAAGCTAGCGGCCAAGAGACCCAGTACTTC

V gene: TRBV7-3
J gene: TRBJ2-3
D gene: NA
clone size: few
CDR3 protein: CASSLKARAGGDTQYF
CDR3 DNA: TGTGCCAGCAGCTTAAAGGCCAGGGCTGGTGGAGATACGCAGTATTTT

V gene: TRBV20-1
J gene: TRBJ2-3
D gene: NA
clone size: NA
CDR3 protein: CSAYAGGRTDTQYF
CDR3 DNA: TGCAGTGCTTATGCCGGGGGCCGCACAGATACGCAGTATTTT

V gene: TRBV7-9
J gene: TRBJ2-7
D gene: TRBD1
clone size: few
CDR3 protein: CASSELGQGENEQYF
CDR3 DNA: TGTGCCAGCAGCGAATTGGGACAGGGTGAAAACGAGCAGTACTTC

V gene: TRBV11-1
J gene: TRBJ2-7
D gene: NA
clone size: NA
CDR3 protein: CASSFRQDYEQYF
CDR3 DNA: TGTGCCAGCAGCTTTAGGCAGGACTACGAGCAGTACTTC